Shown below are 21 T cell receptor beta chains from a single sample sequenced in a study of CD8 T cells in ankylosing spondylitis. MiXCR, applied by TCRdb to the 5' RACE reads, yields one record per CDR3 protein. The profile shows 250,000 to 350,000 distinct CDR3 sequences, about 20% of them singletons. Material: blood, either unsorted or a sorted T cell fraction (not recorded which). The receptor set was obtained from a male donor with ankylosing spondylitis or in good health (not recorded which).

The chain couples TRBV5-1 to TRBJ2-2, with 7 bases fitting TRBD2. Looked up from germline, CDR1 is SGHRS and CDR2 is YFSETQ. This CDR3 is 16 amino acids long. V shed 0 bases and J 3 bases; nucleotides not matched to a gene: 5. The CDR3 region has the DNA TGCGCCAGCAGCTTGGCAGGCGGGAGTCACACCGGGGAGCTGTTTTTT. Translated, it gives CASSLAGGSHTGELFF.

This clonotype was seen a few times. The chain combines TRBV12-5 with TRBJ2-1, with 9 bases that match TRBD2. V shed 1 base, J shed 6 bases, and the junction held 4 bases outside the gene matches. Germline V gene data show CDR1 as LGHNT and CDR2 as FRNRAP. The CDR3 is made up of 15 amino acids. CDR3 in amino acids: CASGLGLAEGNEQFF. The DNA for the CDR3 is TGTGCTAGTGGTTTGGGACTAGCGGAAGGCAATGAGCAGTTCTTC.

This clonotype was seen a few times. V usage is TRBV27 and J usage is TRBJ2-2; no clear D. The germline V gene encodes CDR1 MNHEY and CDR2 SMNVEV (reference sequence). With 6 bases removed from V and 6 bases from J, the gap between germline ends came to 14 bases. The CDR3 extends over 14 amino acids. The CDR3 DNA follows: TGTGCCAGCAGCTATACCCAAGGGCCCGGGGAGCTGTTTTTT. Protein sequence: CASSYTQGPGELFF.

The chain joins TRBV5-1 to TRBJ1-1; D is ambiguous. The CDR3 sequence is 15 residues long. With 0 bases removed from V and 5 bases from J, the gap between germline ends came to 14 bases. Germline-derived CDR1 and CDR2 are SGHRS and YFSETQ. The CDR3 DNA reads as TGCGCCAGCAGCTTGGCCGGTCGACGGGATACTGAAGCTTTCTTT. It yields the protein CASSLAGRRDTEAFF.

The chain is built from TRBV28 and TRBJ2-1, with TRBD1 matching 7 bases. CDR1 and CDR2 (germline): MDHEN, SYDVKM. V lost 6 bases, J lost 2 bases, and 4 bases stayed unmatched. There are 14 residues in the CDR3. This CDR3 reads CASSQTGTYNEQFF. CDR3 DNA: TGTGCCAGCAGCCAGACAGGGACCTACAATGAGCAGTTCTTC.

About this clonotype: Given a much more abundant clone one base away, this may be a read error. V and J are TRBV12-3 or TRBV12-4 and TRBJ2-1, with D maybe TRBD2 (5 bases). CDR3 length: 17 amino acids. The CDR3 spells CASRPQVGSGSYNGQFF. CDR3 in DNA: TGTGCCAGCAGACCGCAAGTGGGGTCGGGGTCCTACAATGGGCAGTTCTTC.

This clonotype was seen a handful of times. The chain uses TRBV5-1 and TRBJ2-5; TRBD2 matches at 7 bases. With 4 bases clipped from V and 0 bases from J, the junction kept 6 bases outside the gene matches. This CDR3 is built from 15 residues. Germline-derived CDR1 and CDR2 are SGHRS and YFSETQ. The CDR3 DNA sequence: TGCGCCAGCAGCGGGGCGGGGGTAAACCAAGAGACCCAGTACTTC. It encodes CASSGAGVNQETQYF.

This clonotype was recorded a few times. The chain joins TRBV5-1 to TRBJ2-1, with D perhaps matching TRBD2 (6 bases). Trimming removed 0 bases at V and 1 base at J, with 11 bases between. The germline V gene has CDR1 SGHRS and CDR2 YFSETQ. The CDR3 contains 16 residues. The CDR3 protein is CASSLAGEVSYNEQFF. The CDR3 region has the DNA TGCGCCAGCAGCTTGGCCGGGGAGGTATCCTACAATGAGCAGTTCTTC.

The sample holds many counts of this clonotype. The chain couples TRBV12-3 or TRBV12-4 to TRBJ2-3; D is undetermined. CDR3 length: 14 residues. Trimming stripped 6 bases from V and 1 base from J, with 11 bases between. The CDR3 DNA reads TGTGCCAGCAGCTTGGTGCGCGGCACAGATACGCAGTATTTT. It yields the protein CASSLVRGTDTQYF.

This clonotype occurred a few times. The chain is built from TRBV7-9 and TRBJ2-2, with 9 bases lining up with TRBD1. Germline loops: CDR1 SEHNR, CDR2 FQNEAQ (reference sequence). V shed 5 bases and J 0 bases; nucleotides not matched to a gene: 7. The CDR3 length is 17 residues. This CDR3 is CASSPRGQGANTGELFF. The CDR3, as DNA: TGTGCCAGCAGCCCCCGGGGACAGGGCGCGAACACCGGGGAGCTGTTTTTT.

CDR3 coding DNA: TGCGCCAGCAGCTTGGGTAGTGCAAGAGCAGATACGCAGTATTTT. This gives the protein CASSLGSARADTQYF. The chain is built from TRBV5-1 and TRBJ2-3; the D is unclear. The CDR3 contains 15 residues. CDR1 and CDR2 (germline): SGHRS, YFSETQ. Trimming removed 0 bases from V and 4 bases from J, with 12 bases in between.

This chain connects TRBV20-1 to TRBJ1-2, with D hard to call. The CDR3 has 13 amino acids. Germline CDR1 DFQATT, CDR2 SNEGSKA (reference sequence). Trimming cost V 2 bases and J 2 bases, with 9 bases left between them. This CDR3 reads CSARYGPNYGYTF. The CDR3 nucleotides are TGCAGTGCTAGATACGGGCCCAACTATGGCTACACCTTC.

A word on this clonotype: A much larger clone is a single base away; this may be a read error. The chain combines TRBV24-1 with TRBJ2-3; D not certain. The CDR3 is made up of 13 amino acids. From germline, CDR1 is KGHDR and CDR2 SFDVKD. The CDR3: CATSRQSTHTQYF. CDR3 in DNA: TGTGCCACGAGCCGACAAAGCACACATACGCAGTATTTT.

Of note for this clonotype: The germline gene is not matched at one end of the junction; a read error may be the cause. The rearrangement uses TRBV12-3 or TRBV12-4 and TRBJ2-1; D possibly matches TRBD1 or TRBD2 (5 bases each). The CDR3 extends over 15 amino acids. CDR3 sequence reads: CTSSTRGGFGNEQFF. DNA of the CDR3: TGTACCAGCAGCACCCGTGGGGGATTCGGCAATGAGCAGTTCTTC.

As regards this clonotype: The junction departs from germline at one end; a sequencing error may be responsible. This chain connects TRBV12-3 or TRBV12-4 to TRBJ1-2; D uncertain. This CDR3 region has 12 residues. The CDR3 reads CASRANPGLCAF. The CDR3 DNA sequence: TGTGCCAGCAGAGCTAACCCAGGACTGTGTGCCTTC.

This clonotype was counted a few times. V and J are TRBV9 and TRBJ2-3, with 11 bases that match TRBD2. The CDR3 contains 16 residues. Trimming cost V 3 bases and J 7 bases; bases outside gene matches: 10. Germline V gene data show CDR1 as SGDLS and CDR2 as YYNGEE. The CDR3 sequence: CASSETSGALINTQYF. DNA of the CDR3: TGTGCCAGCAGCGAGACTAGCGGGGCTCTTATAAATACGCAGTATTTT.

The chain has TRBV6-4 and TRBJ2-1, with 8 bases identical to TRBD2. Germline loops: CDR1 MRHNA, CDR2 SNTAGT. This CDR3 comprises 16 residues. J lost 2 bases, V lost 5 bases, and 8 bases had no gene match. DNA of the CDR3: TGTGCCAGCAGTCCAGGAGCTAGCGGGCCCTACAATGAGCAGTTCTTC. As protein: CASSPGASGPYNEQFF.

The chain has TRBV28 and TRBJ2-1; 7 bases line up with TRBD1. J lost 7 bases, V lost 3 bases, and 3 bases had no gene match. The germline gives CDR1 MDHEN, CDR2 SYDVKM. The length of the CDR3 is 13 residues. The CDR3 sequence is CASSLDRWNEQFF. CDR3 nucleotide sequence: TGTGCCAGCAGTTTGGACAGGTGGAATGAGCAGTTCTTC.

The chain recombines TRBV3-1 with TRBJ2-5, with 9 bases that match TRBD2. The trim removed 0 bases at V and 14 bases at J, leaving 13 bases unmatched. From germline, CDR1 is LGHDT and CDR2 YNNKEL (reference sequence). This CDR3 has 15 amino acids. The CDR3 coding sequence is TGTGCCAGCAGCCAAGAGATGGTGACTAGCGGTAAACCATACTTC. Translated: CASSQEMVTSGKPYF.

This clonotype was found a few times. V usage is TRBV28 and J usage is TRBJ1-2; the D is unclear. The germline V gene encodes CDR1 MDHEN and CDR2 SYDVKM. The CDR3 is made up of 14 amino acids. Trimming stripped 5 bases from V and 3 bases from J, with 13 bases between. The CDR3 spells CASSPLRRDYGYTF. CDR3 nucleotide sequence: TGTGCCAGCAGTCCCCTTAGGAGGGACTATGGCTACACCTTC.

CDR3 residues: CASSLSPGQEKLFF. The CDR3, as DNA: TGTGCCAGCAGCTTAAGCCCAGGGCAGGAAAAACTGTTTTTT. The V and J genes are TRBV11-2 and TRBJ1-4, with D possibly matching TRBD1 (5 bases). The germline V and J ends were trimmed by 2 bases and 8 bases, with 12 bases remaining between them. This CDR3 has 14 amino acids. Germline assignment: CDR1 SGHAT and CDR2 FQNNGV.